What follows describes a single TCR beta chain. Its antigen is undetermined. Trimming removed 5 bases from V and 5 bases from J, with 13 bases in between. The CDR3 length is 14 residues. CDR1 MNHNY and CDR2 SVGAGI come from the germline V gene (reference sequence). The data originate from a study of T cell responses to AZD1222 COVID-19 vaccine. Study conclusions and caveats: Reportedly, nearly half the spike-specific TCRs target unmutated variant regions. Breadth and depth of Spike-specific TCRs rose after two AZD1222 doses.

Data came from immunoSEQ multiplex PCR; TCRdb stores just in-frame clones and leaves some out. The profile shows about 140,000 clones, about 90% of them singletons. The chain links TRBV6-6 to TRBJ2-1; D might be TRBD1 (5 bases). This material consisted of peripheral blood, taken on day 0 of AZD1222 vaccination. This TCR derives from an adult in good health. The CDR3 region has the DNA TGTGCCAGCAGTGCTCAGGGCGCGGACAATGAGCAGTTCTTC. Amino acids: CASSAQGADNEQFF.